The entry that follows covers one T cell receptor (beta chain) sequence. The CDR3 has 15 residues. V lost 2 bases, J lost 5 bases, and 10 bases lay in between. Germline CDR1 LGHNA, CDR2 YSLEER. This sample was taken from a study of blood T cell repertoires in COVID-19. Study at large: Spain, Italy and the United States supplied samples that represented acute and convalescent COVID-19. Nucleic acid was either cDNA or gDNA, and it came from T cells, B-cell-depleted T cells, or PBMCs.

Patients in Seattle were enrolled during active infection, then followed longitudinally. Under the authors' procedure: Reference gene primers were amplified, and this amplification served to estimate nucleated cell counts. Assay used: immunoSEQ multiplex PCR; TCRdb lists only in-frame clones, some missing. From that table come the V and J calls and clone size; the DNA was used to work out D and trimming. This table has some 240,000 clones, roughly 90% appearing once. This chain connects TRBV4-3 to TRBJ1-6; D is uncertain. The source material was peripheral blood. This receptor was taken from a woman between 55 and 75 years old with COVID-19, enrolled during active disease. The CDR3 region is CASSQRGGNNSPLHF. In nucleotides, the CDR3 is TGCGCCAGCAGCCAACGGGGAGGTAATAATTCACCCCTCCACTTT.